The clone carrying this T cell receptor (beta chain) was counted a single time. Its antigen remains unknown. The entry originates in a study of blood T cells in healthy people across ages. General study findings and limits: Expanded clonotype shifts may have been confounded, as the donors had an unknown CMV status. Observed TCR beta diversity per million T cells went down as age went up. This fall followed a roughly linear course with age.

Next came a second PCR, run for roughly 6 to 11 cycles, which used a sample-barcoded 5' primer along with a J-beta primer mix. TCRdb reprocessed the 5' RACE reads with MiXCR, giving one entry per CDR3 protein. The sample lists about 720,000 distinct CDR3 sequences; over 20% were seen once. Germline V CDR1 and CDR2: MNHEY, SVGAGI. The CDR3 has 14 amino acids. Trimming took off 6 bases at V and 8 bases at J, with 19 bases between the two ends. This TCR was sampled from a man aged 65 to 79 in good health. The chain carries TRBV6-5 and TRBJ1-2; D uncertain. The sample taken for sequencing was blood. CDR3 protein: CASSPSPWLEGYTF. The CDR3 nucleotides read TGTGCCAGCAGCCCCTCCCCGTGGCTAGAGGGCTACACCTTC.